These T cell receptor beta chains were read from a single sample in a study of OX40 agonist ivuxolimab in advanced cancers. Sequencing was performed with immunoSEQ multiplex PCR; in TCRdb, only in-frame clones are kept and a portion is missing. Of roughly 40,000 clones listed, less than 85% are singletons. The sample consisted of CD4+ or CD8+ T cells sorted from blood, taken in a trial of the OX40 agonist ivuxolimab. These TCRs come from an adult with an advanced solid tumor such as melanoma, head and neck, liver or kidney cancer. Both conserved end residues are part of each CDR3. D genes are given only for firm matches. Where a row states a size, it is once, few, many or the class of an expanded clone; other rows omit it.

d_call j_call clone_size v_call cdr3_aa cdr3_nt
NA TRBJ2-4 few TRBV30 CAWSLGGIQYF TGTGCCTGGAGCCTCGGCGGCATTCAGTACTTC
TRBD2 TRBJ2-5 once TRBV7-2 CASSWTSGGPGKTQYF TGTGCCAGCAGCTGGACTAGCGGGGGCCCTGGGAAGACCCAGTACTTC
NA TRBJ1-2 NA TRBV7-2 CASSLGPVLSNYGYTF TGTGCCAGCAGCTTAGGCCCGGTACTTAGTAACTATGGCTACACCTTC
NA TRBJ1-5 NA TRBV4-3 CASSQDWGGQQPQHF TGCGCCAGCAGCCAAGATTGGGGGGGGCAGCAGCCCCAGCATTTT
TRBD2 TRBJ2-5 NA TRBV5-1 CASSQEAGVETQYF TGCGCCAGCAGCCAGGAAGCGGGAGTAGAGACCCAGTACTTC
NA TRBJ2-7 NA TRBV5-8 CASSLVREQYF TGTGCCAGCAGCTTGGTCAGGGAGCAGTACTTC
TRBD2 TRBJ2-1 NA TRBV11-2 CASRRGTSGNNEQFF TGTGCCAGCCGGAGGGGGACTAGCGGCAACAATGAGCAGTTCTTC
TRBD2 TRBJ2-1 NA TRBV6-1 CASSEALAGGADEQFF TGTGCCAGCAGTGAAGCTCTAGCGGGGGGGGCGGATGAGCAGTTCTTC
NA TRBJ2-1 NA TRBV11-3 CASSFRPEEQFF TGTGCCAGCAGCTTCAGACCGGAAGAGCAGTTCTTC
NA TRBJ1-6 NA TRBV7-8 CASSPRTISNSPLHF TGTGCCAGCAGCCCAAGGACAATTTCTAATTCACCCCTCCACTTT
TRBD2 TRBJ2-3 NA TRBV7-7 CASSLNMGGTGQYF TGTGCTAGCAGCTTAAATATGGGGGGGACTGGGCAGTATTTT
TRBD1 TRBJ1-6 once TRBV2 CASTLQGGNSPLHF TGTGCCAGCACCCTACAGGGGGGGAATTCACCCCTCCACTTT
NA TRBJ2-7 NA TRBV11-2 CASSLGPNSYEQYF TGTGCCAGCAGCTTAGGGCCTAATTCCTACGAGCAGTACTTC
NA TRBJ1-4 NA TRBV19 CASSIQVESEKLFF TGTGCCAGTAGTATTCAGGTAGAGAGTGAAAAACTGTTTTTT
NA TRBJ2-5 NA TRBV11-2 CASSFGNSETQYF TGTGCCAGCAGCTTCGGCAATAGCGAGACCCAGTACTTC
NA TRBJ2-3 NA TRBV7-7 CASSAGGNTDTQYF TGTGCTAGCAGTGCTGGCGGGAACACAGATACGCAGTATTTT
NA TRBJ2-7 NA TRBV4-1 CASSQVEGGSYEQYF TGCGCCAGCAGCCAAGTGGAGGGAGGCTCCTACGAGCAGTACTTC